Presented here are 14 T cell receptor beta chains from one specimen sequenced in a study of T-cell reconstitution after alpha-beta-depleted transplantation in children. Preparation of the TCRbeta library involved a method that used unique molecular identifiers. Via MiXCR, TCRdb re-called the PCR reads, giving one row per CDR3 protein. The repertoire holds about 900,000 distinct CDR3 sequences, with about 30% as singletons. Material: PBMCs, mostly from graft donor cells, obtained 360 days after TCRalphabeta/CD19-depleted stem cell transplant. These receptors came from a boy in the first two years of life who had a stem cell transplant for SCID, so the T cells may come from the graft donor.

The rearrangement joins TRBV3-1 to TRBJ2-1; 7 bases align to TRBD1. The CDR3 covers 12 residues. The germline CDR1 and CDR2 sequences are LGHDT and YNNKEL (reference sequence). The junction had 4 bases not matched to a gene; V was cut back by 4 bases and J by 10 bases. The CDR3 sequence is CASSPHRGEQFF. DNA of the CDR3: TGTGCCAGCAGCCCTCACAGGGGCGAGCAGTTCTTC.

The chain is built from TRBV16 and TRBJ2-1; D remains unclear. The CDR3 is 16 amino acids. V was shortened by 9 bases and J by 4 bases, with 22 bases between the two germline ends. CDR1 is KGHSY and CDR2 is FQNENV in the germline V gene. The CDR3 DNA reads TGTGCCAGGGGCTCAAGCCTAGTACAGAGATACAATGAGCAGTTCTTC. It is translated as CARGSSLVQRYNEQFF.

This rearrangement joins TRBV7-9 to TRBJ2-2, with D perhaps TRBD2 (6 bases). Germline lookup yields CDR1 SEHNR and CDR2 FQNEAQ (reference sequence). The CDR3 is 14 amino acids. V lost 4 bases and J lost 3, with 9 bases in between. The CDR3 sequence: CASSSGTHTGELFF. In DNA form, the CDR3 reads TGTGCCAGCAGCTCCGGGACTCACACCGGGGAGCTGTTTTTT.

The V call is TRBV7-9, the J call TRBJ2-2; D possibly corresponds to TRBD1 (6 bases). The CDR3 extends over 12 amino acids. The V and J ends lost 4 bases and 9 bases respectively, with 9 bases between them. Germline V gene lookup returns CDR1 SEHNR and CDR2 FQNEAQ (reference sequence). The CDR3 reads CASSSGHRELFF. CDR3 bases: TGTGCCAGCAGCTCGGGACACCGGGAGCTGTTTTTT.

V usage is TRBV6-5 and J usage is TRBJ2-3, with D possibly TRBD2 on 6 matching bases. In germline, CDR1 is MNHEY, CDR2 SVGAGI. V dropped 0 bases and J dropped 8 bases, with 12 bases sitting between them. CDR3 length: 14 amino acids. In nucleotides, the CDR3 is TGTGCCAGCAGTTACTCGCGGGGCCCCTCTACGCAGTATTTT. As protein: CASSYSRGPSTQYF.

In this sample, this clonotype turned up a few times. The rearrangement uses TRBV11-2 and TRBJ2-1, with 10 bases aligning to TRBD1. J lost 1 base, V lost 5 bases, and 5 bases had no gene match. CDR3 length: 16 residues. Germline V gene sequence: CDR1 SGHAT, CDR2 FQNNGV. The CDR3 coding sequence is TGTGCCAGCAGCGGCCGGGACAGGGGATCCTACAATGAGCAGTTCTTC. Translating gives CASSGRDRGSYNEQFF.

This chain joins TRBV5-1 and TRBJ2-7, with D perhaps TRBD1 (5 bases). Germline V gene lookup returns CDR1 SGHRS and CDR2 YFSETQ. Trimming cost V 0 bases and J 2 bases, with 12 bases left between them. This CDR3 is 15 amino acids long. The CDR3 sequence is CASSLVSRATYEQYF. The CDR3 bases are TGCGCCAGCAGCTTGGTCTCCAGGGCCACCTACGAGCAGTACTTC. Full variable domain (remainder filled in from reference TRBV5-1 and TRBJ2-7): KAGVTQTPRYLIKTRGQQVTLSCSPISGHRSVSWYQQTPGQGLQFLFEYFSETQRNKGNFPGRFSGRQFSNSRSEMNVSTLELGDSALYLCASSLVSRATYEQYFGPGTRLTVT.

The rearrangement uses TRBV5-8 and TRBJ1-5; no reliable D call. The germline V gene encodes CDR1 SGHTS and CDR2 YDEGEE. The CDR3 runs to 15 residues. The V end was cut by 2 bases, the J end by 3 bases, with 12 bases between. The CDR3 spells CASSFGKGSNQPQHF. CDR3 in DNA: TGTGCCAGCAGCTTTGGTAAGGGATCCAATCAGCCCCAGCATTTT.

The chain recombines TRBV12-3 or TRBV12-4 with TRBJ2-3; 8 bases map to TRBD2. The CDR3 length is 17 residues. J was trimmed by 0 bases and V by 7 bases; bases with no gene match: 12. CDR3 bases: TGTGCCAGCACCTGGGGACTAGTGGAAAGTAGCACAGATACGCAGTATTTT. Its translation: CASTWGLVESSTDTQYF.

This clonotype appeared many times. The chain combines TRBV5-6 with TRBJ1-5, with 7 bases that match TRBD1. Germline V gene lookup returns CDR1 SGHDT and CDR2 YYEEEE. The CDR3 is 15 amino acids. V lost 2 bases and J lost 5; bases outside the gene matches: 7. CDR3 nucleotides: TGTGCCAGCAGCTTTTTTGACAGGGCGGATCAGCCCCAGCATTTT. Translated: CASSFFDRADQPQHF.

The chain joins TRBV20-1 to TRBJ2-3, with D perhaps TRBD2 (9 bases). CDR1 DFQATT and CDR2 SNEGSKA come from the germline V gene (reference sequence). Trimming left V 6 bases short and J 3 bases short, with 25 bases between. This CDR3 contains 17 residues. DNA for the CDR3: TGCAGTGCCACAGGGGGTTTCGCGGGGGGGCCGACAGATACGCAGTATTTT. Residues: CSATGGFAGGPTDTQYF.

The CDR3 DNA reads TGTGCCAGCAGCTTAGTGAGTCCATCCGAAGCTTTCTTT. It yields the protein CASSLVSPSEAFF. The rearrangement joins TRBV7-9 to TRBJ1-1; D remains unclear. This CDR3 region has 13 residues. From germline, CDR1 is SEHNR and CDR2 FQNEAQ (reference sequence). The germline V and J ends were trimmed by 1 base and 8 bases, with 11 bases remaining between them.

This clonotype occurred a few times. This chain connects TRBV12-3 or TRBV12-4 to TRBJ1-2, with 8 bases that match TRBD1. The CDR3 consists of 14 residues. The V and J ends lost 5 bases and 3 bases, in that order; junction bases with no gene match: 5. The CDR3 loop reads CASSPQGAHYGYTF. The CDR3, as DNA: TGTGCCAGCAGTCCTCAGGGGGCCCACTATGGCTACACCTTC.

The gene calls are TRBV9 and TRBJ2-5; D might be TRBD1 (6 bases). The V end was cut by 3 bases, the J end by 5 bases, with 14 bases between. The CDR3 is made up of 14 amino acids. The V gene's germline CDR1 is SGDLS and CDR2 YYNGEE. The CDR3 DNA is TGTGCCAGCAGCGGAAGAACAGGGCTGGAGACCCAGTACTTC. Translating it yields CASSGRTGLETQYF.